Sequencing of this T cell receptor beta chain was carried out in a study of CD8+CD57+ T cells in acquired aplastic anemia. CD8+CD57+ cell expansion had been shown by flow cytometry in patients chosen for sequencing. Each of the patients presented with severe acquired aplastic anemia. V shed 4 bases and J 7 bases; nucleotides not matched to a gene: 18. The V gene's germline CDR1 is SGHRS and CDR2 YFSETQ. The CDR3 loop spans 18 amino acids. The study profiled TCR beta VDJ and CDR3 using genomic DNA as template. Via MiXCR, TCRdb re-called the reads, giving one row per CDR3 protein. Here the sample spans 170,000 or so distinct CDR3 sequences, 40% to 60% being singletons.

Source material: sorted CD4+, CD8+, or CD8+CD57+ T cells (not recorded which) from PBMCs. The receptor comes from a human donor with aplastic anemia. The rearrangement links TRBV5-1 to TRBJ1-4; TRBD1 aligns across 8 bases. CDR3 loop: CASSQQTGAFGSSEKLFF. Written as DNA, the CDR3 is TGCGCCAGCAGCCAGCAGACAGGGGCCTTTGGTAGTAGTGAAAAACTGTTTTTT.